The 5 T cell receptor beta chains in this list originate from one sample, sequenced in a study of T cells after yellow fever vaccination. Via MiXCR, TCRdb re-called the 5' RACE reads, giving one row per CDR3 protein. This sample has hundreds of thousands of distinct CDR3 sequences, with about 12% found just once. The sequencing here drew on CD4+ T cells sorted from PBMCs, taken 15 days after the yellow fever booster vaccination. The source is a man in his late teens or twenties who received the YFV17D yellow fever vaccine.

The sample holds a few counts of this clonotype. The chain's CDR3 is CASSLAREDTEAFF. CDR3 in DNA: TGCGCCAGCAGCTTGGCCAGGGAGGACACTGAAGCTTTCTTT. This chain connects TRBV5-1 to TRBJ1-1, with a weak D call TRBD1 (5 bases). Deletions cut 0 bases from V and 3 bases from J, with 9 bases between. Germline CDR1 reads SGHRS; CDR2 reads YFSETQ. This CDR3 has 14 residues.

This clonotype was counted a few times. The V call is TRBV7-2, the J call TRBJ2-3; 8 nucleotides align to TRBD1. The CDR3 has 15 amino acids. Germline V lookup: CDR1 SGHTA, CDR2 FQGNSA. After removal of 1 base from V and 1 base from J, the junction contained 1 base not matched to a gene. In DNA, the CDR3 is TGTGCCAGCAGCTTAGGACAGGGGCGCACAGATACGCAGTATTTT. Its protein is CASSLGQGRTDTQYF.

The chain has TRBV27 and TRBJ2-5; D unclear. CDR1 MNHEY and CDR2 SMNVEV come from the germline V gene (reference sequence). The CDR3 is 13 amino acids. V was cut by 5 bases and J by 2 bases, with 9 bases left in between. CDR3 coding DNA: TGTGCCAGCAGTGCTTATGGTCAAGAGACCCAGTACTTC. Translation: CASSAYGQETQYF.

The rearrangement links TRBV27 to TRBJ2-5; 12 bases match TRBD2. CDR1 is MNHEY and CDR2 is SMNVEV in the germline V gene (reference sequence). Trimming removed 6 bases from V and 5 bases from J; junction bases left unmatched: 13. The CDR3 is made up of 17 amino acids. CDR3 region: CASRTASGGAFRETQYF. The CDR3, as DNA: TGTGCCAGCAGGACTGCTAGCGGGGGGGCCTTTCGGGAGACCCAGTACTTC.

This clonotype was seen repeatedly, ten times or more. The chain uses TRBV5-1 and TRBJ2-1; the match to TRBD1 covers 10 bases. The CDR3 runs 14 residues. Germline V gene sequence: CDR1 SGHRS, CDR2 YFSETQ. The V segment lost 4 bases and the J segment 8 bases; nucleotides outside the gene matches: 6. The CDR3 loop reads CASSRDRGVHEQFF. CDR3 in DNA: TGCGCCAGCAGCCGGGACAGGGGAGTCCATGAGCAGTTCTTC.